The rows below give T cell receptor beta chains drawn from one sample of a study of response to subunit inactivated influenza vaccine. From the RT-PCR reads, TCRdb called clonotypes with MiXCR, one entry per CDR3 protein. The table lists about 520,000 distinct CDR3 sequences, approximately 7.3% of them singletons. The sequencing used PBMCs from blood, collected around 25 months after vaccination. The receptors shown here come from a man between 50 and 69 years old who received an inactivated influenza vaccine. Both conserved end residues are part of each CDR3. D genes are given only for firm matches. Expanded clones are given a class, and other clones once, few, many or no size at all.

>NA|TRBV11-2|TRBJ2-3|NA
TGTGCCAGCAGCTTAGTTGACAGTCTTAGCACAGATACGCAGTATTTT
CASSLVDSLSTDTQYF
>NA|TRBV25-1|TRBJ2-2|TRBD1
TGTGCCAGCAGGCCGGGACAGGGATACACCGGGGAGCTGTTTTTT
CASRPGQGYTGELFF
>few|TRBV5-6|TRBJ2-5|TRBD2
TGTGCCAGCAGCTTTCAGCGGGGGCGATTGGAGACCCAGTACTTC
CASSFQRGRLETQYF
>few|TRBV28|TRBJ2-5|TRBD1
TGTGCCAGCAGTTTACGACCGGGACAGGGACAAGAGACCCAGTACTTC
CASSLRPGQGQETQYF
>many|TRBV5-1|TRBJ1-1|NA
TGCGCCAGCAGCACCGCTAACAGGGAAACTGAAGCTTTCTTT
CASSTANRETEAFF
>many|TRBV16|TRBJ2-2|NA
TGTGCCAGCAGCCAATGGCTGGGGACCACCGGGGAGCTGTTTTTT
CASSQWLGTTGELFF
>NA|TRBV5-5|TRBJ1-1|NA
TGTGCCAGCAGCCGGGATCAGGCGAACACTGAAGCTTTCTTT
CASSRDQANTEAFF
>many|TRBV5-1|TRBJ2-7|NA
TGCGCCAGCAGCTTGGAGAGAGGGGGGTCCTCCTACGAGCAGTACTTC
CASSLERGGSSYEQYF
>many|TRBV5-1|TRBJ1-4|NA
TGCGCCAGCAGCTTGGGTGTGGGAGAGGAAAAACTGTTTTTT
CASSLGVGEEKLFF
>few|TRBV20-1|TRBJ1-5|NA
TGCAGTGCCGGGTATAATGTCCAGCATTTT
CSAGYNVQHF
>few|TRBV7-9|TRBJ2-5|NA
TGTGCCAGCAGCTTAGCCTACGAGACCCAGTACTTC
CASSLAYETQYF
>NA|TRBV7-9|TRBJ2-1|NA
TGTGCCAGCAGCATGAGGGGACATTACAATGAGCAGTTCTTC
CASSMRGHYNEQFF
>many|TRBV10-3|TRBJ1-1|NA
TGTGCCATCAGTGAGTCGGGAGGTCGCACTGAAGCTTTCTTT
CAISESGGRTEAFF
>many|TRBV20-1|TRBJ1-1|NA
TGCAGTGCTAGAGATGTTCCACACCCTGAAGCTTTCTTT
CSARDVPHPEAFF
>few|TRBV18|TRBJ1-2|NA
TGTGCCAGCTCACCCGGGACACGCCCGGGCTACACCTTC
CASSPGTRPGYTF
>many|TRBV20-1|TRBJ2-7|NA
TGCAGTGCTAGAGATTCATTGGGTGTACGAGCCTACGAGCAGTACTTC
CSARDSLGVRAYEQYF
>many|TRBV4-3|TRBJ2-1|TRBD2
TGCGCCAGCAGCCCCGGCACTAGCGGGAGAACCTACAATGAGCAGTTCTTC
CASSPGTSGRTYNEQFF
>NA|TRBV20-1|TRBJ1-5|NA
TGCAGTGCCACCGACGGGAACAATCAGCCCCAGCATTTT
CSATDGNNQPQHF
>few|TRBV20-1|TRBJ2-6|TRBD1
TGCAGTGCCCGGGACAGCCGCAACGTCCTGACTTTC
CSARDSRNVLTF
>few|TRBV12-3/TRBV12-4|TRBJ2-5|NA
TGTGCCAGCAGCTCTTTTCCGGGGGAGACCCAGTACTTC
CASSSFPGETQYF
>few|TRBV15|TRBJ1-5|NA
TGTGCCACCAGCAGAGACAGGGTTCAGAATCAGCCCCAGCATTTT
CATSRDRVQNQPQHF
>few|TRBV7-7|TRBJ2-1|NA
TGTGCCAGCAGCTTAGCAGTCGCCCCCCACAATGAGCAGTTCTTC
CASSLAVAPHNEQFF
>NA|TRBV7-2|TRBJ1-3|NA
TGTGCCAGCAGCTTAGCGGCCTCTGGAAACACCATATATTTT
CASSLAASGNTIYF